Each of the 24 T cell receptor beta chains below was sequenced from the same sample in a study of cytotoxic CD8 clonotypes in ibrutinib-treated CLL. Some clones are missing from TCRdb's copy, which holds only in-frame ones; the method was immunoSEQ multiplex PCR. Here the sample spans 29,000 or so clones, about 76% being singletons. Sequenced material: PBMCs, taken after 36 months of ibrutinib treatment. These receptors were taken from a human donor with chronic lymphocytic leukemia.

This chain uses TRBV7-9 with TRBJ1-4; 10 nucleotides match TRBD1. The junction had 8 bases not matched to a gene; V was cut back by 6 bases and J by 7 bases. The CDR3 extends over 15 amino acids. Per germline, CDR1 SEHNR and CDR2 FQNEAQ (reference sequence). This CDR3 reads CASSFRTGGGEKLFF. Here the CDR3 DNA reads TGTGCCAGCAGTTTCAGGACAGGGGGAGGTGAAAAACTGTTTTTT.

This clone showed up just once. The CDR3 DNA sequence: TGTGCCAGCAGCTTGGCGGGGACTGGTGACTACGAGCAGTACTTC. Its protein is CASSLAGTGDYEQYF. The V and J genes are TRBV7-9 and TRBJ2-7, with D perhaps TRBD2 (6 bases). Germline V CDR1 and CDR2: SEHNR, FQNEAQ (reference sequence). V lost 3 bases and J lost 3, with 15 bases in between. The CDR3 has 15 residues.

This chain connects TRBV11-2 to TRBJ1-2; D remains ambiguous. Trimming shortened V by 0 bases and J by 4 bases, and 3 bases separated the two germline ends. Germline V gene lookup returns CDR1 SGHAT and CDR2 FQNNGV. The CDR3 loop spans 12 amino acids. CDR3 sequence reads: CASSLDFYGYTF. CDR3 bases: TGTGCCAGCAGCTTAGACTTCTATGGCTACACCTTC. The complete variable domain, with remaining parts taken from reference TRBV11-2 and TRBJ1-2, reads EAGVAQSPRYKIIEKRQSVAFWCNPISGHATLYWYQQILGQGPKLLIQFQNNGVVDDSQLPKDRFSAERLKGVDSTLKIQPAKLEDSAVYLCASSLDFYGYTFGSGTRLTVV.

This rearrangement joins TRBV7-9 to TRBJ2-1, with TRBD2 matching over 8 bases. The CDR3 has 17 amino acids. Germline V CDR1 and CDR2: SEHNR, FQNEAQ (reference sequence). V lost 4 bases to trimming and J lost 4 bases; unmatched junction nucleotides: 12. The DNA of the CDR3 is TGTGCCAGCAGCTCTTGGGAGGGCGGGGGGTTTTACAATGAGCAGTTCTTC. As protein: CASSSWEGGGFYNEQFF.

This chain uses TRBV7-8 with TRBJ2-6, with 7 bases identical to TRBD1. Trimming removed 1 base from V and 0 bases from J; junction bases left unmatched: 0. CDR1 is SGHVS and CDR2 is FQNEAQ in the germline V gene. The length of the CDR3 is 16 residues. CDR3 amino acids: CASSLGQGSGANVLTF. The CDR3 DNA follows: TGTGCCAGCAGCTTAGGACAGGGCTCTGGGGCCAACGTCCTGACTTTC.

The CDR3 protein is CASLDIQILNEQFF. Here the CDR3 DNA reads TGCGCCAGCCTTGACATCCAAATCCTAAATGAGCAGTTCTTC. The gene calls are TRBV10-2 and TRBJ2-1; no reliable D call. Germline CDR1 is WSHSY and CDR2 is SAAADI. V gave up 8 bases and J gave up 7 bases, with 18 bases separating them. The length of the CDR3 is 14 residues.

V and J are TRBV27 and TRBJ1-5; D gene ambiguous. The germline V gene encodes CDR1 MNHEY and CDR2 SMNVEV (reference sequence). V gave up 0 bases and J gave up 6 bases, with 6 bases separating them. The CDR3 has 13 residues. This chain's CDR3 is CASSLSGGQPQHF. The CDR3 DNA sequence: TGTGCCAGCAGTTTATCAGGCGGTCAGCCCCAGCATTTT.

This clone has a count of ten or more. The chain recombines TRBV5-4 with TRBJ1-5; D unresolved. The CDR3 is 14 residues long. V lost 3 bases, J lost 6 bases, and 13 bases lay in between. Germline assignment: CDR1 SGHNT and CDR2 YYREEE (reference sequence). The CDR3 protein is CASSSQPGGQPQHF. CDR3 bases: TGTGCCAGCAGCTCTCAGCCAGGTGGTCAGCCCCAGCATTTT. Complete variable domain (other parts from reference TRBV5-4 and TRBJ1-5): ETGVTQSPTHLIKTRGQQVTLRCSSQSGHNTVSWYQQALGQGPQFIFQYYREEENGRGNFPPRFSGLQFPNYSSELNVNALELDDSALYLCASSSQPGGQPQHFGDGTRLSIL.

V gene TRBV4-1 combines with J gene TRBJ1-1; D gene ambiguous. The CDR3 consists of 14 residues. V lost 3 bases, J lost 5 bases, and 13 bases lay in between. The germline gives CDR1 MGHRA, CDR2 YSYEKL. CDR3 amino acids: CASSQVGLRTEAFF. CDR3 DNA sequence: TGCGCCAGCAGCCAGGTTGGTCTCCGAACTGAAGCTTTCTTT.

The chain is built from TRBV7-3 and TRBJ2-1; 13 bases align to TRBD2. V gave up 4 bases and J gave up 10 bases; unmatched junction bases: 4. The CDR3 extends over 14 amino acids. The germline V gene has CDR1 SGHTA and CDR2 FQGTGA. CDR3 amino acids: CASSSGTSGVEQFF. CDR3 coding DNA: TGTGCCAGCAGCTCCGGGACTAGCGGGGTCGAGCAGTTCTTC.

This clone appeared once. V usage is TRBV7-6 and J usage is TRBJ2-7, with 7 bases matching TRBD1. Germline V CDR1 and CDR2: SGHVS, FNYEAQ. The CDR3 is made up of 13 amino acids. The J segment lost 5 bases and the V segment lost 5 bases, leaving 6 bases of the junction unmatched. This CDR3 reads CASSNPGQNEQYF. The CDR3 nucleotides read TGTGCCAGCAGCAACCCGGGACAGAACGAGCAGTACTTC. Full variable domain (missing parts from reference TRBV7-6 and TRBJ2-7): GAGVSQSPRYKVTKRGQDVALRCDPISGHVSLYWYRQALGQGPEFLTYFNYEAQQDKSGLPNDRFSAERPEGSISTLTIQRTEQRDSAMYRCASSNPGQNEQYFGPGTRLTVT.

The rearrangement joins TRBV5-6 to TRBJ1-2; D might be TRBD1 (6 bases). Germline CDR1 and CDR2: SGHDT and YYEEEE. Between the trimmed V and J ends, which lost 8 bases and 3 bases, there was a span of 14 bases. CDR3 length: 13 residues. The CDR3 DNA sequence: TGTGCCAGTAGGGGACAAGGATACTATGGCTACACCTTC. Protein: CASRGQGYYGYTF. The complete variable domain, with remaining parts taken from reference TRBV5-6 and TRBJ1-2, reads DAGVTQSPTHLIKTRGQQVTLRCSPKSGHDTVSWYQQALGQGPQFIFQYYEEEERQRGNFPDRFSGHQFPNYSSELNVNALLLGDSALYLCASRGQGYYGYTFGSGTRLTVV.

This chain joins TRBV9 and TRBJ1-4, with 8 nucleotides matching TRBD1. V lost 2 bases and J lost 3; bases outside the gene matches: 3. Germline V gene lookup returns CDR1 SGDLS and CDR2 YYNGEE. The CDR3 is 15 amino acids. This CDR3 reads CASSVQGAANEKLFF. CDR3 DNA: TGTGCCAGCAGCGTCCAGGGGGCGGCTAATGAAAAACTGTTTTTT.

The chain joins TRBV2 to TRBJ2-7, with 7 bases aligning to TRBD1. The length of the CDR3 is 13 residues. Trimming removed 6 bases from V and 4 bases from J; junction bases left unmatched: 6. In germline, CDR1 is SNHLY, CDR2 FYNNEI. The CDR3 DNA sequence: TGTGCCAGCAGAAAGGAACAGGGGTACGAGCAGTACTTC. It is translated as CASRKEQGYEQYF. The full variable domain, with the rest looked up from reference TRBV2 and TRBJ2-7, is EPEVTQTPSHQVTQMGQEVILRCVPISNHLYFYWYRQILGQKVEFLVSFYNNEISEKSEIFDDQFSVERPDGSNFTLKIRSTKLEDSAMYFCASRKEQGYEQYFGPGTRLTVT.

The gene calls are TRBV4-3 and TRBJ2-7; D perhaps matches TRBD1 (5 bases). This CDR3 is 17 amino acids long. The V gene's germline CDR1 is LGHNA and CDR2 YSLEER. Trimming pared 0 bases from V and 5 bases from J, leaving 20 bases between. CDR3 residues: CASSQDLGNWQGHEQYF. The CDR3, as DNA: TGCGCCAGCAGCCAAGATCTGGGGAACTGGCAGGGCCACGAGCAGTACTTC.

The V call is TRBV5-1, the J call TRBJ2-3, with no clear D. Per germline, CDR1 SGHRS and CDR2 YFSETQ. The CDR3 covers 14 residues. The germline V and J ends were trimmed by 5 bases and 4 bases, with 14 bases remaining between them. CDR3 region: CASRNPTSADTQYF. The CDR3 region has the DNA TGCGCCAGCAGGAACCCTACGAGTGCAGATACGCAGTATTTT.

This sequence joins TRBV4-1 and TRBJ2-7, with 9 bases matching TRBD1. This CDR3 has 16 amino acids. Germline V gene lookup returns CDR1 MGHRA and CDR2 YSYEKL. The ends lost 0 bases at V and 4 bases at J; junction bases unmatched: 7. As DNA, the CDR3 is TGCGCCAGCAGCCAAGAGACGGACAGGGGAATTTACGAGCAGTACTTC. Its translation is CASSQETDRGIYEQYF.

This chain uses TRBV19 with TRBJ2-5; 9 nucleotides agree with TRBD2. The CDR3 loop spans 15 amino acids. Losses at the gene ends were 4 bases for V and 5 bases for J; bases not matched to a gene: 8. Looked up from germline, CDR1 is LNHDA and CDR2 is SQIVND (reference sequence). CDR3 in amino acids: CASSSGGAARETQYF. The CDR3 DNA reads as TGTGCCAGTAGTAGCGGGGGGGCCGCTCGGGAGACCCAGTACTTC. Drawing the rest from reference TRBV19 and TRBJ2-5, the complete variable domain is DGGITQSPKYLFRKEGQNVTLSCEQNLNHDAMYWYRQDPGQGLRLIYYSQIVNDFQKGDIAEGYSVSREKKESFPLTVTSAQKNPTAFYLCASSSGGAARETQYFGPGTRLLVL.

This clone is a singleton in its sample. This chain joins TRBV10-3 and TRBJ1-2; D gene ambiguous. CDR3 length: 15 amino acids. Germline assignment: CDR1 ENHRY and CDR2 SYGVKD. The germline V and J ends were trimmed by 4 bases and 1 base, with 13 bases remaining between them. The CDR3 DNA follows: TGTGCCATCAGTGTCCAAGGACTCTTTAACTATGGCTACACCTTC. Translating it yields CAISVQGLFNYGYTF.

V usage is TRBV27 and J usage is TRBJ2-1, with D unresolved. The CDR3 spans 13 residues. The V and J ends lost 6 bases and 3 bases respectively, with 9 bases between them. CDR1 MNHEY and CDR2 SMNVEV come from the germline V gene (reference sequence). The CDR3 DNA is TGTGCCAGCAGCTCTGGGTACTACAATGAGCAGTTCTTC. Translation: CASSSGYYNEQFF.

The chain is built from TRBV19 and TRBJ1-2; TRBD1 matches at 7 bases. This CDR3 contains 15 residues. The trim removed 1 base at V and 3 bases at J, leaving 5 bases unmatched. CDR1 LNHDA and CDR2 SQIVND come from the germline V gene (reference sequence). The CDR3 spells CASSIGGQGDYGYTF. CDR3 nucleotide sequence: TGTGCCAGTAGTATAGGCGGGCAGGGGGACTATGGCTACACCTTC. The full variable domain, with the rest looked up from reference TRBV19 and TRBJ1-2, is DGGITQSPKYLFRKEGQNVTLSCEQNLNHDAMYWYRQDPGQGLRLIYYSQIVNDFQKGDIAEGYSVSREKKESFPLTVTSAQKNPTAFYLCASSIGGQGDYGYTFGSGTRLTVV.

The chain couples TRBV5-4 to TRBJ1-6; 8 bases agree with TRBD1. This CDR3 spans 15 amino acids. The trim removed 0 bases at V and 9 bases at J, leaving 5 bases unmatched. Germline V gene lookup returns CDR1 SGHNT and CDR2 YYREEE (reference sequence). CDR3: CASSLVQGAGSPLHF. CDR3 bases: TGTGCCAGCAGCTTGGTGCAGGGGGCAGGTTCACCCCTCCACTTT.

The sample holds many counts of this clone. The genes are TRBV6-5 and TRBJ2-2; D call uncertain. Germline CDR1 and CDR2: MNHEY and SVGAGI. The ends were cut back, 7 bases at V and 7 bases at J, with 4 bases in the middle. This CDR3 spans 10 amino acids. The CDR3 sequence is CASNYGELFF. As DNA, the CDR3 is TGTGCCAGCAACTACGGGGAGCTGTTTTTT.

The rearrangement links TRBV6-5 to TRBJ2-7; D is perhaps TRBD1 or TRBD2 (5 bases each). CDR3 length equals 15 residues. V was shortened by 2 bases and J by 0 bases, with 11 bases between the two germline ends. Germline CDR1 reads MNHEY; CDR2 reads SVGAGI. CDR3 sequence reads: CASSYLGVSSYEQYF. The CDR3 bases are TGTGCCAGCAGTTACCTGGGGGTGAGCTCCTACGAGCAGTACTTC.